This entry is about one TCR beta chain. Antigen: not known. This record comes from a study of radiotherapy plus CTLA-4 blockade in lung cancer. As for the study in general: Overall, 18% of patients showed an objective response, while approximately 28% attained disease control.

Method: immunoSEQ multiplex PCR; TCRdb's copy keeps in-frame clones and lacks some. Counted here are more than 40,000 clones, about 72% occurring once; the ten biggest clones make up over 8.5%. In germline, CDR1 is SGHRS, CDR2 YFSETQ. Trimming took 0 bases from V and 4 from J; bases not matched to a gene: 12. The CDR3 is 17 residues long. Study outcomes and limitations: Blood TCR clones of tumor origin expanded after radiotherapy plus ipilimumab. In blood, early T cell clone dynamics reportedly predicted response best, together with interferon-beta.

Sequences were derived from peripheral blood, sampled from a patient treated with radiotherapy plus ipilimumab. The rearrangement joins TRBV5-1 to TRBJ1-1, with 7 bases that match TRBD1. This sequence was found in a human donor with non-small cell lung cancer who had stable disease on radiotherapy plus ipilimumab. DNA of the CDR3: TGCGCCAGCAGCTTGGGGAGAATAGGGGGCGTGGGCACTGAAGCTTTCTTT. Translated, it gives CASSLGRIGGVGTEAFF. Combining the CDR3 with reference TRBV5-1 and TRBJ1-1 gives the whole variable domain KAGVTQTPRYLIKTRGQQVTLSCSPISGHRSVSWYQQTPGQGLQFLFEYFSETQRNKGNFPGRFSGRQFSNSRSEMNVSTLELGDSALYLCASSLGRIGGVGTEAFFGQGTRLTVV.